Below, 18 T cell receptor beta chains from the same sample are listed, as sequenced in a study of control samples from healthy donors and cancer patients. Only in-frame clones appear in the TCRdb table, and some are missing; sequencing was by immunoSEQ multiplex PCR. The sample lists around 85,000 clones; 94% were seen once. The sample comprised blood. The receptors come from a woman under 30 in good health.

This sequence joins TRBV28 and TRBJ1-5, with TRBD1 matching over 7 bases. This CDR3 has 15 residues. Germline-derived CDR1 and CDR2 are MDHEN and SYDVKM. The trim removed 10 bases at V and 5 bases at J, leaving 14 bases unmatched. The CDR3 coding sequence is TGTGCCACCCTCCGGACAGGTTTGAAGGATCAGCCCCAGCATTTT. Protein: CATLRTGLKDQPQHF. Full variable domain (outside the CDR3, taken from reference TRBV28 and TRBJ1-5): DVKVTQSSRYLVKRTGEKVFLECVQDMDHENMFWYRQDPGLGLRLIYFSYDVKMKEKGDIPEGYSVSREKKERFSLILESASTNQTSMYLCATLRTGLKDQPQHFGDGTRLSIL.

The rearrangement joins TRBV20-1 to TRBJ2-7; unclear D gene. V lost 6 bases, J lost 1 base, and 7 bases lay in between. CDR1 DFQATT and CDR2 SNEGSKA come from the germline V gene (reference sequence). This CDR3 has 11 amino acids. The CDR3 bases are TGCAGTGCGGTACTATCCTACGAGCAGTACTTC. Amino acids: CSAVLSYEQYF.

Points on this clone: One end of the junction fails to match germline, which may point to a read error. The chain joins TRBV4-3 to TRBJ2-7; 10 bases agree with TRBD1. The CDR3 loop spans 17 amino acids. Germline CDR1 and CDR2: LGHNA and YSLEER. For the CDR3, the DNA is TGCGCCAGCAGCCAAGATCGCGACAGGGGGCAGGGAGTCGCGTATAACTTC. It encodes CASSQDRDRGQGVAYNF.

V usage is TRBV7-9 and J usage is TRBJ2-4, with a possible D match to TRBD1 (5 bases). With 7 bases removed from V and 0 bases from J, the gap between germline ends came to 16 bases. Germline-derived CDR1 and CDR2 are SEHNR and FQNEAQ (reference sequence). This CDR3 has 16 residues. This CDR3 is CASTGRPDIAKNIQYF. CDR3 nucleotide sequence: TGTGCCAGCACCGGCCGCCCGGACATAGCCAAAAACATTCAGTACTTC.

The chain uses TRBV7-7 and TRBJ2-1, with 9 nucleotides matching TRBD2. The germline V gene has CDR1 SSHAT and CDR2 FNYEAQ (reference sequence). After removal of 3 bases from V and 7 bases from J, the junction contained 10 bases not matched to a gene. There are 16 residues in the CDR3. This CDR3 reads CASSLTSGPPGNEQFF. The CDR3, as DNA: TGTGCCAGCAGCTTGACTAGCGGACCTCCGGGGAATGAGCAGTTCTTC.

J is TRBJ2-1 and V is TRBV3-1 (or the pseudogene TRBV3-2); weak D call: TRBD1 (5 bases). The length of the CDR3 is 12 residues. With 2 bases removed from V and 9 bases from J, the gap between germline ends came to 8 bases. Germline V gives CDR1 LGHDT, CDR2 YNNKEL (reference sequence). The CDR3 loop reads CASSQPRGEQFF. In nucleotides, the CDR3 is TGTGCCAGCAGCCAACCAAGGGGTGAGCAGTTCTTC.

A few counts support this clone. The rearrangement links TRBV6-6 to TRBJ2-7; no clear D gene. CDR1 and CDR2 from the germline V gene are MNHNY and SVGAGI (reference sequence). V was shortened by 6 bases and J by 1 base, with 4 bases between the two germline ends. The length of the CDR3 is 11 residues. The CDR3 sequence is CASRSSYEQYF. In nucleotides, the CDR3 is TGTGCCAGCAGGTCATCCTACGAGCAGTACTTC.

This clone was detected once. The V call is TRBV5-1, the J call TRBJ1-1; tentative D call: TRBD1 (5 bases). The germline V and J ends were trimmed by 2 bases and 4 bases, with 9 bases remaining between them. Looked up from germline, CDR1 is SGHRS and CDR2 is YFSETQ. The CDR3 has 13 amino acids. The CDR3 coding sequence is TGCGCCAGCAGCTTCCCCGGGGCCACTGAAGCTTTCTTT. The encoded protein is CASSFPGATEAFF.

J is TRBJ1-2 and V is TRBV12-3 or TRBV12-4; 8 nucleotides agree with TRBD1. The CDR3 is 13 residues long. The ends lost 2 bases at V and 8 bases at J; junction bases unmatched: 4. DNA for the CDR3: TGTGCCAGCAGTTTAAACAGGGGGAGAGGCTACACCTTC. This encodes CASSLNRGRGYTF.

The CDR3 region is CASSLTGPLGNEQFF. Here the CDR3 DNA reads TGTGCCAGCAGCTTAACGGGACCCTTAGGGAATGAGCAGTTCTTC. This sequence joins TRBV7-3 and TRBJ2-1; D assignment may be TRBD1 or TRBD2 (5 bases each). V dropped 0 bases and J dropped 7 bases, with 13 bases sitting between them. Per germline, CDR1 SGHTA and CDR2 FQGTGA. The CDR3 sequence is 15 residues long.

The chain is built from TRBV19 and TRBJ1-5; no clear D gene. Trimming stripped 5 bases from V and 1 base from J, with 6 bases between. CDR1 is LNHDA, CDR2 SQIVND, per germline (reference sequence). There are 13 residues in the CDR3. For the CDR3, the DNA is TGTGCCAGTAGTCCGGGGAGCAATCAGCCCCAGCATTTT. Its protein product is CASSPGSNQPQHF.

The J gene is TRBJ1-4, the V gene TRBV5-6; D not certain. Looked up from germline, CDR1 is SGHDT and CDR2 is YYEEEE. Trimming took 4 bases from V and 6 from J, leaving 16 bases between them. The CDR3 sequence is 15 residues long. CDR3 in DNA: TGTGCCAGCAGCGCCTCGGCGCGTCTGGATGAAAAACTGTTTTTT. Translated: CASSASARLDEKLFF.

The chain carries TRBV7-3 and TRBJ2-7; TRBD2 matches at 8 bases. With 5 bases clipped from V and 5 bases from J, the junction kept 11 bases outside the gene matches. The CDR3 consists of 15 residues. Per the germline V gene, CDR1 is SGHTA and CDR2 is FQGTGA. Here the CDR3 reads CASSLRSAGGHEQYF. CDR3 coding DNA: TGTGCCAGCAGCCTAAGATCGGCGGGAGGACACGAGCAGTACTTC.

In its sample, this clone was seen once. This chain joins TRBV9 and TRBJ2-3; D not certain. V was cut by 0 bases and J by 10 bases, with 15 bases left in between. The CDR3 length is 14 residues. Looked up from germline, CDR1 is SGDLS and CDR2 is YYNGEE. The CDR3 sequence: CASSVARASLAQYF. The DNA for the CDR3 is TGTGCCAGCAGCGTAGCCCGGGCCTCTTTGGCGCAGTATTTT.

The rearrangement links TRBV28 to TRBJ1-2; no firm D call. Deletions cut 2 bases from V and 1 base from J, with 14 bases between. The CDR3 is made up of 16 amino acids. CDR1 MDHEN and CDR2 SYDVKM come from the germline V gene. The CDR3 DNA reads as TGTGCCAGCAGTTTAGGCAGGAGAACATTTAACTATGGCTACACCTTC. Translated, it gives CASSLGRRTFNYGYTF.

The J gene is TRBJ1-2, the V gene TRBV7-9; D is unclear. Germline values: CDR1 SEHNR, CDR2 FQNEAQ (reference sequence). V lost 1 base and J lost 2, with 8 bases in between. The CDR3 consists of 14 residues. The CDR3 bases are TGTGCCAGCAGCTTAGGAGGGCAGAACTATGGCTACACCTTC. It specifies CASSLGGQNYGYTF.

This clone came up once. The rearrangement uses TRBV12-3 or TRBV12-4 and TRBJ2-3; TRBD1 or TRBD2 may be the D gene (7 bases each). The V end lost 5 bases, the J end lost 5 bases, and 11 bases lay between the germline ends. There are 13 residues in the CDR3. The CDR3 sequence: CASSQGGIDTQYF. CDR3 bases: TGTGCCAGCAGTCAGGGGGGGATAGATACGCAGTATTTT.

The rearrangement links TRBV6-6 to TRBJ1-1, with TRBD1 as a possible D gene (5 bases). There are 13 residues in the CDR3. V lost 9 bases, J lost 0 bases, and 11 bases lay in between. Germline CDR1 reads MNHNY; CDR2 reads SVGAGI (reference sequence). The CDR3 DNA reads TGTGCCAGTATGCAGGGCATGAACACTGAAGCTTTCTTT. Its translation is CASMQGMNTEAFF.